The present entry profiles one T cell receptor (beta chain) with its context. The assay was immunoSEQ multiplex PCR, and TCRdb's table has in-frame clones only and misses some. The sample holds over 200,000 clones, roughly 87% seen once. This sample was taken from a study of blood T cell repertoires in COVID-19. About the study: The study drew acute and convalescent COVID-19 samples from the United States, Italy and Spain. In each case, the material was cDNA or gDNA derived from T cells, B-cell-depleted T cells, or PBMCs.

This CDR3 has 17 residues. CDR1 and CDR2 from the germline V gene are SGHTA and FQGTGA. Trimming at V came to 4 bases and at J to 8 bases, leaving 10 bases not matched to a gene. Sample: peripheral blood. The chain has TRBV7-3 and TRBJ2-1; 14 bases line up with TRBD2. The TCR sequence derives from a middle-aged man with active or convalescent COVID-19. For the CDR3, the DNA is TGTGCCAGCAGCTCCGGTCCCGGACTAGCGGGGGGCGATGAGCAGTTCTTC. This gives the protein CASSSGPGLAGGDEQFF. Full variable domain (outside the CDR3, taken from reference TRBV7-3 and TRBJ2-1): GAGVSQTPSNKVTEKGKYVELRCDPISGHTALYWYRQSLGQGPEFLIYFQGTGAADDSGLPNDRFFAVRPEGSVSTLKIQRTERGDSAVYLCASSSGPGLAGGDEQFFGPGTRLTVL.